This T cell receptor beta chain originates from a study of T cells after yellow fever vaccination. Whole-study findings and limits: One caveat is that FACS-sorted repertoires could contain abundant clonotypes contaminating from the bulk population. The CD4 compartment and the CD8 compartment contained a small share of clonotypes in common.

This clonotype occurred many times. The antigen is unknown. Trimming pared 6 bases from V and 4 bases from J, leaving 10 bases between. The CDR3 has 12 residues. CDR1 SGHRS and CDR2 YFSETQ come from the germline V gene. UMIs were added to TCR cDNA along with a universal primer site when it was made by 5'RACE template switching. MiXCR, run by TCRdb on the 5' RACE reads, gives a single entry per CDR3 protein. The profile shows some 350,000 distinct CDR3 sequences, approximately 3.9% of them singletons. The material sequenced was PBMCs, taken 5 days after the yellow fever booster vaccination. The receptor was derived from a man aged 18 to 29 who received the YFV17D yellow fever vaccine. The rearrangement joins TRBV5-1 to TRBJ2-5, with TRBD1 as a possible D gene (6 bases). CDR3 sequence: CASNLGAETQYF. CDR3 DNA sequence: TGCGCCAGCAACCTGGGGGCAGAGACCCAGTACTTC.